This TCR beta chain was sequenced for a study of blood T cells in healthy people across ages. Whole-study results and caveats: Older age went with lower TCR beta diversity per million T cells, in a roughly linear way. Both naive CD4+ cell counts and diversity were greater in long-lived donors than in aged donors.

Each sample had at least 7 million PBMCs isolated. The CDR3 is made up of 14 amino acids. Trimming removed 3 bases from V and 0 bases from J, with 9 bases in between. Per germline, CDR1 DFQATT and CDR2 SNEGSKA (reference sequence). Through a sample-barcoded 5' primer and a J-beta primer mix, a second PCR was run for about 6 to 12 cycles. Through a template-switch adaptor with 12 random nucleotides, each cDNA molecule received a tag. TCRdb fed the 5' RACE reads into MiXCR, producing one record per CDR3 protein. The sample carries 550,000 to 600,000 distinct CDR3 sequences, 45% to 55% recorded once. About this clonotype itself: The antigen is not known.

This sequence was found in a man older than 75 in good health. Sequenced sample: blood. The rearrangement joins TRBV20-1 to TRBJ2-1; the D call may be TRBD1 or TRBD2 (5 bases each). The CDR3 spells CSARGVDSYNEQFF. The CDR3 DNA is TGCAGTGCTAGGGGGGTCGACTCCTACAATGAGCAGTTCTTC.